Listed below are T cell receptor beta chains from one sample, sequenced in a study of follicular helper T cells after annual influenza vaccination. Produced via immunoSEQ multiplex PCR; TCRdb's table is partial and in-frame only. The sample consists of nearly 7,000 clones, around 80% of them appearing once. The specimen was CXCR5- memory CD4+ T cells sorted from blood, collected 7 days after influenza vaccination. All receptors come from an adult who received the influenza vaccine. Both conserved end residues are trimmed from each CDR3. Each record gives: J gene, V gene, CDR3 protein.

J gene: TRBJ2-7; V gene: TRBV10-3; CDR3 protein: AISHVGTDYEQY
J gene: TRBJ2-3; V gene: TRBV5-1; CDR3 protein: ASSLYSGGSTDTQY
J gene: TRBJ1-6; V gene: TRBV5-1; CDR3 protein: ASSLKPDRIRSPLH
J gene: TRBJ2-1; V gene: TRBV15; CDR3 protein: ATSRGGAYNEQF
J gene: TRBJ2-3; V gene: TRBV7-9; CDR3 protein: ASSFSGPADTQY
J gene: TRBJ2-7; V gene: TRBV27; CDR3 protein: ASSKLPDRFAYEQY
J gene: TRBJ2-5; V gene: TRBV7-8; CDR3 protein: ASSSYSGQQETQY
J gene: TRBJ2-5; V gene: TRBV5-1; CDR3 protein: ASSSNQETQY
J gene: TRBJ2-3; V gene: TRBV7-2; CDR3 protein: ASSLGAGGTDTQY
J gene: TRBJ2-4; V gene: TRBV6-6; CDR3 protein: ASILGQGQNIQY
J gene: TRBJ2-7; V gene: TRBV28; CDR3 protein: ASQIGGTESYEQY
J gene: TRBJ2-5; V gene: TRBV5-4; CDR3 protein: ASSMGLAGLETQY
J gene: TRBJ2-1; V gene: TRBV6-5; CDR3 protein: ASSFGRDNEQF
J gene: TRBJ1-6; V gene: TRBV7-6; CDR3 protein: ASSPRAGPNSPLH
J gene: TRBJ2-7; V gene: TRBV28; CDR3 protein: ASTPGGVAYYEQY
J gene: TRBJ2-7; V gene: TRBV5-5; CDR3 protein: ASSLDPATYEQY
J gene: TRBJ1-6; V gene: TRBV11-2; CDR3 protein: ASSPRGRDSPLH
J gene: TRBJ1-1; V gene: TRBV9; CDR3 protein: ASSRTSQNTEAF
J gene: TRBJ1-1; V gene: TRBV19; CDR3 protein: ASSIIEQGATEAF
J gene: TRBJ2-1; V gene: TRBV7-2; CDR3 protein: ASSLRTSGSSYNEQF
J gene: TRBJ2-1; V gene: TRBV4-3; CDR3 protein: ASSQVGGSSYNEQF
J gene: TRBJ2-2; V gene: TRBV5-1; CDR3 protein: ASSLAEGLGELF
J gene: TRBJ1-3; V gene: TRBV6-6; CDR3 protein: ASTTHRNTIY
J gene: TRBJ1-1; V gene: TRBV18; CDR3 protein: ASSPPVGTEAF
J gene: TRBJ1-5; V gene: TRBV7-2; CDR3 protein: ASRIGGGNQPQH
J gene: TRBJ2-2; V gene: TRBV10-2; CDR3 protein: ASRPSGGASTGELF
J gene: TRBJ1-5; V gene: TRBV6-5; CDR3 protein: ASSYRAGSNQPQH
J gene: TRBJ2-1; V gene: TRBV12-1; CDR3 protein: ASSKSNEQF
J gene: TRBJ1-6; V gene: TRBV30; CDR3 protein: AWTTTPLLRGSPLH
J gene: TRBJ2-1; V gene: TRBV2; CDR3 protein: ASRPGTGVHNEQF
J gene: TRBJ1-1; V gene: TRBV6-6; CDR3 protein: ASSSSGGRGGTEAF
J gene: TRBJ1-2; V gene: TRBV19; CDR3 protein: ASSIGYQKPS
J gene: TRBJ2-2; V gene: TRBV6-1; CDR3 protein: ASSEAGQGAVTGELF
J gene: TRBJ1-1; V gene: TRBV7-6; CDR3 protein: ASSLAAGARAF
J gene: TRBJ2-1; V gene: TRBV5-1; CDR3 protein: ASSLEGFEQF
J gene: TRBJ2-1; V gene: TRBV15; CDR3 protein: ATSRGTSGRRDNEQF
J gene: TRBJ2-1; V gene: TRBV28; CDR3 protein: ASRTTGLALNEQF
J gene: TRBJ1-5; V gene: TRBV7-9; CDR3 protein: ASSLAGSNQPQH
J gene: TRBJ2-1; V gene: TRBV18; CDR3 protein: ASSRDLYNEQF
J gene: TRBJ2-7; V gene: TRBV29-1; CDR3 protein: SVEDKRLSSYEQY
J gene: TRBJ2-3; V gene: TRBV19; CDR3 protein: ASTDTGGTDTQY
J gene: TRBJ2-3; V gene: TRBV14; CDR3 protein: ASSQAFGQWRGVSTDTQY
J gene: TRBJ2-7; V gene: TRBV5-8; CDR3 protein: ASRNGAYEQY